The T cell receptor (beta chain) under discussion was sequenced for a study of T cell repertoires in cytomegalovirus infection. Study background: Through public TCR beta signatures, both CMV infection and matching HLA type were indicated.

This clonotype appeared many times. As yet, its antigen is unknown. TCRdb re-called the reads with MiXCR, one entry per CDR3 protein. This sample has about 740,000 distinct CDR3 sequences, with less than 40% found just once. Germline V gives CDR1 SEHNR, CDR2 FQNEAQ (reference sequence). Trimming pared 1 base from V and 7 bases from J, leaving 16 bases between. The CDR3 has 15 residues. Whole-study findings and limits: There were carriers of CMV plus the relevant HLA, and cumulative public TCR beta family frequency identified them. Within the response measured ex vivo, HLA-C-restricted CMV-specific TCR beta clonotypes were dominant.

The specimen was PBMCs. The V gene is TRBV7-9, the J gene TRBJ1-2; maybe TRBD1 (5 bases). The receptor was derived from a human donor in good health (CMV status not recorded). Some clones in this sample may be carry-over from other donors' samples. The CDR3 loop reads CASSLVTGSLPGYTF. DNA for the CDR3: TGTGCCAGCAGCTTAGTAACAGGATCTCTGCCTGGCTACACCTTC.